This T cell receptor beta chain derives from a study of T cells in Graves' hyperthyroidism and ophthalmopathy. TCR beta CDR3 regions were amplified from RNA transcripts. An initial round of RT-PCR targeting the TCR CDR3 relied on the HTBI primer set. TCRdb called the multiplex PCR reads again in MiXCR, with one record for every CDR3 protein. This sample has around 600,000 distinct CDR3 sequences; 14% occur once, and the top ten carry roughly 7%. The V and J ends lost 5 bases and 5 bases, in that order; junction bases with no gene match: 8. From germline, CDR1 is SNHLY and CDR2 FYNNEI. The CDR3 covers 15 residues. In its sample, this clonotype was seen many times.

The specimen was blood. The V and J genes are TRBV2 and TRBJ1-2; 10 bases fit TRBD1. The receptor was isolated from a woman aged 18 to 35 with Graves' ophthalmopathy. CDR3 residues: CASSSPGTGAYGYTF. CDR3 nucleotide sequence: TGTGCCAGCAGTTCTCCCGGGACAGGGGCTTATGGCTACACCTTC.